The 17 T cell receptor beta chains below come from one sample, sequenced in a study of technical replicates of blood from several donors. Assay used: immunoSEQ multiplex PCR; TCRdb lists only in-frame clones, some missing. The sample lists fewer than 95,000 clones, nearly 95% occurring once. The sample taken for sequencing was T cells isolated from PBMCs. The receptors stem from a human donor in good health.

This chain links TRBV6-1 with TRBJ2-7; 9 bases line up with TRBD1. The CDR3 is made up of 19 amino acids. V shed 2 bases and J 7 bases; nucleotides not matched to a gene: 21. Germline CDR1 reads MNHNS; CDR2 reads SASEGT. The CDR3 region is CASSESTYLTGGVLGEQYF. CDR3 DNA sequence: TGTGCCAGCAGTGAATCGACCTACCTGACAGGGGGAGTACTGGGGGAGCAGTACTTC.

This chain links TRBV5-4 with TRBJ2-2; 10 bases map to TRBD2. Per germline, CDR1 SGHNT and CDR2 YYREEE (reference sequence). Losses at the gene ends were 0 bases for V and 4 bases for J; bases not matched to a gene: 3. The CDR3 length is 16 residues. The CDR3: CASSLASSGSTGELFF. CDR3 DNA: TGTGCCAGCAGCTTGGCGTCTAGCGGGAGCACCGGGGAGCTGTTTTTT. The entire variable domain, with the rest obtained from reference TRBV5-4 and TRBJ2-2, is as follows: ETGVTQSPTHLIKTRGQQVTLRCSSQSGHNTVSWYQQALGQGPQFIFQYYREEENGRGNFPPRFSGLQFPNYSSELNVNALELDDSALYLCASSLASSGSTGELFFGEGSRLTVL.

The V and J genes are TRBV6-1 and TRBJ2-7; 9 nucleotides align to TRBD2. The J segment lost 4 bases and the V segment lost 1 base, leaving 5 bases of the junction unmatched. The CDR3 has 15 residues. In germline, CDR1 is MNHNS, CDR2 SASEGT. The CDR3 DNA follows: TGTGCCAGCAGTGAAGGGGTAGCGGGGGTTTACGAGCAGTACTTC. Its protein product is CASSEGVAGVYEQYF.

The CDR3 nucleotides read TGTGCCAGCAGTTCCAGAGGCACTCCCTACGAGCAGTACTTC. The encoded protein is CASSSRGTPYEQYF. The chain combines TRBV27 with TRBJ2-7, with no clear D. Trimming pared 4 bases from V and 2 bases from J, leaving 12 bases between. Per germline, CDR1 MNHEY and CDR2 SMNVEV (reference sequence). There are 14 residues in the CDR3.

The rearrangement uses TRBV28 and TRBJ2-5, with D possibly being TRBD1 (6 bases). V gave up 3 bases and J gave up 1 base, with 15 bases separating them. Germline loops: CDR1 MDHEN, CDR2 SYDVKM. This CDR3 is built from 16 residues. The CDR3 DNA reads TGTGCCAGCAGTTTGGAAGAGGCAGGGGCCCAAGAGACCCAGTACTTC. Protein product: CASSLEEAGAQETQYF.

The V gene is TRBV6-1, the J gene TRBJ1-2, with D unresolved. This CDR3 region has 17 residues. Germline assignment: CDR1 MNHNS and CDR2 SASEGT. V gave up 2 bases and J gave up 6 bases, with 22 bases separating them. DNA for the CDR3: TGTGCCAGCAGTGAAAATGATTGGGCAGGAGGATTTCATGGCTACACCTTC. Translation: CASSENDWAGGFHGYTF.

The V gene is TRBV19, the J gene TRBJ2-1, with D possibly being TRBD1 (6 bases). The CDR3 length is 15 residues. Per germline, CDR1 LNHDA and CDR2 SQIVND (reference sequence). Trimming took 5 bases from V and 0 from J, leaving 11 bases between them. DNA for the CDR3: TGTGCCAGTAGTTCCGCGGACAGCTCCTACAATGAGCAGTTCTTC. Its protein product is CASSSADSSYNEQFF.

V gene TRBV6-6 combines with J gene TRBJ2-3, with a weak D call TRBD1 (6 bases). Germline CDR1 MNHNY, CDR2 SVGAGI (reference sequence). This CDR3 has 15 residues. V was trimmed by 6 bases and J by 2 bases, leaving 15 bases between them. Written as DNA, the CDR3 is TGTGCCAGCAGACAGGGACCGCAACTCACAGATACGCAGTATTTT. Its protein product is CASRQGPQLTDTQYF.

This chain connects TRBV29-1 to TRBJ2-1, with no clear D. Germline-derived CDR1 and CDR2 are SQVTM and ANQGSEA. The CDR3 runs to 10 residues. V lost 7 bases to trimming and J lost 4 bases, with 5 bases between them. CDR3 region: CSAEYNEQFF. The DNA for the CDR3 is TGCAGCGCGGAGTACAATGAGCAGTTCTTC.

This clone came up many times. This sequence joins TRBV27 and TRBJ2-1; 9 nucleotides agree with TRBD2. Germline V gives CDR1 MNHEY, CDR2 SMNVEV (reference sequence). V shed 2 bases, J shed 5 bases, and the junction held 7 bases outside the gene matches. This CDR3 has 16 residues. The CDR3 sequence: CASSLVSAGGHNEQFF. The CDR3 DNA reads TGTGCCAGCAGTTTAGTTTCCGCGGGAGGGCACAATGAGCAGTTCTTC.

The chain recombines TRBV4-1 with TRBJ1-1, with D tentatively TRBD1 (6 bases). The CDR3 extends over 12 amino acids. Trimming took off 0 bases at V and 9 bases at J, with 8 bases between the two ends. The germline V gene encodes CDR1 MGHRA and CDR2 YSYEKL. The CDR3, as DNA: TGCGCCAGCAGCCAAGACACAGGGAAAGCTTTCTTT. Protein: CASSQDTGKAFF.

In DNA form, the CDR3 reads TGCGCCAGCAGCTTGTGGCGGGACCCCCAGAACACTGAAGCTTTCTTT. Protein product: CASSLWRDPQNTEAFF. The chain couples TRBV5-1 to TRBJ1-1; D may be TRBD1 (5 bases). The length of the CDR3 is 16 residues. The V gene lost 1 base and the J gene lost 1 base, with 14 bases spanning the gap. CDR1 SGHRS and CDR2 YFSETQ come from the germline V gene.

This rearrangement joins TRBV5-4 to TRBJ1-2; D possibly corresponds to TRBD1 (5 bases). CDR3 length equals 16 residues. V was shortened by 1 base and J by 2 bases, with 15 bases between the two germline ends. Germline-derived CDR1 and CDR2 are SGHNT and YYREEE (reference sequence). CDR3 residues: CASSLISWSGNYGYTF. In nucleotides, the CDR3 is TGTGCCAGCAGCTTGATTTCATGGTCAGGGAACTATGGCTACACCTTC.

The chain recombines TRBV18 with TRBJ2-7, with a possible D match to TRBD2 (6 bases). V was pared by 3 bases and J by 4 bases, with 13 bases between. CDR1 and CDR2 from the germline V gene are KGHSH and LQKENI. The CDR3 totals 14 residues. CDR3 protein: CASSPPPGDYEQYF. In DNA, the CDR3 is TGTGCCAGCTCACCCCCCCCGGGGGATTACGAGCAGTACTTC.

V and J are TRBV28 and TRBJ1-4, with D hard to call. The CDR3 contains 15 residues. Deletions cut 7 bases from V and 4 bases from J, with 16 bases between. Germline V gene lookup returns CDR1 MDHEN and CDR2 SYDVKM. This CDR3 is CASTRFRYINEKLFF. As DNA, the CDR3 is TGTGCCAGCACCCGTTTTCGTTACATTAATGAAAAACTGTTTTTT.

This sequence joins TRBV29-1 and TRBJ2-7; TRBD1 aligns across 7 bases. Trimming cost V 5 bases and J 3 bases; bases outside gene matches: 7. This CDR3 has 13 amino acids. CDR1 SQVTM and CDR2 ANQGSEA come from the germline V gene. The CDR3 here is CSVLPQGVYEQYF. The CDR3 DNA follows: TGCAGCGTTCTTCCTCAGGGGGTCTACGAGCAGTACTTC.

This rearrangement joins TRBV6-1 to TRBJ1-1; 7 bases align to TRBD1. In germline, CDR1 is MNHNS, CDR2 SASEGT. The CDR3 runs 15 residues. V was pared by 1 base and J by 6 bases, with 8 bases of the junction left unmatched. The CDR3 bases are TGTGCCAGCAGTGAAGATTCAGGGGGGATCCCTGAAGCTTTCTTT. It codes for CASSEDSGGIPEAFF.